This T cell receptor beta chain came from a study of blood T cell repertoires in COVID-19 (dated by TCRdb to about 2020). Broadly, across the study: Samples from collaborators originated in the United States, Italy and Spain and spanned both the acute and convalescent phases of COVID-19. A freely available public database, intended as a resource for researchers studying the immune response to SARS-CoV-2, is where the repertoires were released. Where available, HLA class I and class II types were obtained from metadata supplied by the sample provider rather than from assay-based typing. The samples were drawn from the first 160 participants of the ongoing ImmuneRACE study and from roughly 1,300 subjects provided by 6 global collaborators. The dataset comprised deeply sampled blood TCRbeta repertoires from subjects exposed to, actively infected with, or recovered from COVID-19. A de-identified subject ID, COVID-19 status, age in years and sex were almost always included in the sample metadata. The prospective study material was composed of cDNA or gDNA derived from T cells, B-cell-depleted T cells, or PBMCs. Study-level results and caveats: The quantity of clinical and demographic metadata differed by source and by participant and was supplied without curation.

Note on this clone: No antigen is known for it. Nothing much larger sits one base from this clone, and base qualities are not available.

A distance of 12 bases separates the germline ends of V and J, which lose 1 base and 2 bases respectively. Counted from cysteine to phenylalanine, this CDR3 has 15 amino acids. This entry keeps only the CDR3 DNA: 45 bases, framed from base 1. CDR1 and CDR2 were assigned from the germline V gene as SGHDN and FVKESK. The collaborating institutions used their own protocols to collect whole blood in K2EDTA tubes. For TCRbeta analysis, collaborators shipped samples as frozen whole blood, isolated PBMCs, or DNA extracted from either of those sample types. TCRbeta CDR3 regions were amplified from genomic DNA using the immunoSEQ Assay, a bias-controlled multiplex PCR. The source study handled its data this way. The number of nucleated cells in each sample was estimated by amplification of reference gene primers within the assay. To quantify the absolute abundance of each unique TCRbeta CDR3 rearrangement, sequence reads were collapsed and filtered. For each sample, productive Simpson clonality was calculated as the square root of Simpson's diversity index over productive rearrangements. TCRdb carries this immuneACCESS record with in-frame sequences only. Its versions omit some clonotypes, under half of them owing to an unresolved V gene in the studies checked, with the rest unexplained. V, J and clone size were drawn from that table, and D and trimming were deduced from the DNA. This sample gives over 110,000 clones in total; just under 80% of them show up just once. 1.9% of the sample lies in the top ten.

The chain couples TRBV14 to TRBJ2-7; perhaps TRBD2 is the D gene, with 6 bases matching. The sequenced sample consisted of peripheral blood. The source is a woman aged 60-75 years with acute or convalescent COVID-19. For the CDR3, the sequence is CASSQVGGAPYEQYF. The nucleotide sequence reads as follows: TGTGCCAGCAGCCAAGTAGGAGGGGCCCCCTACGAGCAGTACTTC.